Listed below are T cell receptor beta chains from one sample, sequenced in a study of CD8 T cells in Susac syndrome. A single record per CDR3 protein comes from TCRdb applying MiXCR to the immunoSEQ multiplex PCR reads. The table shows some 120,000 distinct CDR3 sequences, with roughly 94% occurring only once. The sample comprised CD4+ T cells from PBMCs. Receptors originate from a human donor with multiple sclerosis. Each CDR3 is given with its conserved first and last residue. Fields, in order: D gene, J gene, V gene, clone size, CDR3 protein, CDR3 DNA. D genes are given only for firm matches. Size values are once, few and many counts, or a class for expanded clones, and some rows have none.

>TRBD2|TRBJ2-5|TRBV5-1|-
CASSSRTSGGTQETQYF
TGCGCCAGCAGCTCTAGGACTAGCGGGGGGACGCAAGAGACCCAGTACTTC
>-|TRBJ2-3|TRBV7-9|-
CASSLLSPTDTQYF
TGTGCCAGCAGCTTACTCTCTCCCACAGATACGCAGTATTTT
>TRBD1|TRBJ1-5|TRBV19|-
CASSTQQGAGQPQHF
TGTGCCAGTAGTACCCAACAGGGGGCGGGACAGCCCCAGCATTTT
>-|TRBJ2-2|TRBV5-1|-
CASSADTANTGELFF
TGCGCCAGCAGCGCAGATACCGCGAACACCGGGGAGCTGTTTTTT
>-|TRBJ1-5|TRBV7-2|-
CASSLEQRQPQHF
TGTGCCAGCAGCTTAGAACAACGCCAGCCCCAGCATTTT
>TRBD2|TRBJ2-7|TRBV30|few
CAWAHHAAGDEQYF
TGTGCCTGGGCCCATCATGCAGCGGGAGACGAGCAGTACTTC
>-|TRBJ1-2|TRBV2|-
CASGDEGVGGYTF
TGTGCCAGCGGTGATGAAGGTGTAGGTGGCTACACCTTC
>TRBD1|TRBJ1-5|TRBV6-2/TRBV6-3|-
CASRPGTGEGQPQHF
TGTGCCAGCAGACCCGGGACAGGGGAGGGTCAGCCCCAGCATTTT
>-|TRBJ1-1|TRBV2|-
CASSYPMEGTEAFF
TGTGCCAGCAGCTACCCAATGGAGGGCACTGAAGCTTTCTTT
>TRBD1|TRBJ1-2|TRBV6-5|once
CASSYSTPRDRGGYTF
TGTGCCAGCAGTTACTCAACCCCACGGGACAGGGGGGGCTACACCTTC
>-|TRBJ1-5|TRBV20-1|-
CSARVPGTANQPQHF
TGCAGTGCTAGAGTCCCAGGGACTGCCAATCAGCCCCAGCATTTT
>-|TRBJ2-1|TRBV29-1|-
CSVASYRNLNNEQFF
TGCAGCGTTGCCTCCTACCGTAATCTTAACAATGAGCAGTTCTTC
>-|TRBJ1-2|TRBV2|-
CASNPEADYGYTF
TGTGCCAGCAACCCCGAGGCAGATTATGGCTACACCTTC
>-|TRBJ1-6|TRBV6-1|-
CASTQWGQRKNSPLHF
TGTGCCAGCACACAGTGGGGGCAGAGGAAGAATTCACCCCTCCACTTT
>-|TRBJ1-3|TRBV30|once
CAWSSTDTGNTIYF
TGTGCCTGGAGTTCAACGGATACTGGAAACACCATATATTTT
>-|TRBJ1-4|TRBV19|-
CASSEGTSNEKLFF
TGTGCCAGTAGCGAGGGGACCTCTAATGAAAAACTGTTTTTT
>-|TRBJ2-5|TRBV5-1|-
CASSLGMGFETQYF
TGCGCCAGCAGCCTTGGGATGGGATTCGAGACCCAGTACTTC
>-|TRBJ2-2|TRBV5-1|-
CASSLAASARAGELFF
TGCGCCAGCAGCTTGGCCGCTTCAGCAAGGGCCGGGGAGCTGTTTTTT
>TRBD1|TRBJ1-5|TRBV12-3/TRBV12-4|-
CASSPDTGGNQPQHF
TGTGCCAGCAGTCCGGATACAGGGGGTAATCAGCCCCAGCATTTT
>-|TRBJ2-7|TRBV7-8|-
CASSLNRDEQYF
TGTGCCAGCAGCTTAAACAGGGACGAGCAGTACTTC
>TRBD2|TRBJ2-5|TRBV12-3/TRBV12-4|-
CASSFTSGGAQETQYF
TGTGCCAGCAGCTTTACTAGCGGGGGGGCGCAAGAGACCCAGTACTTC
>-|TRBJ2-2|TRBV5-1|-
CASRGTGSPTGELFF
TGCGCCAGCAGGGGAACAGGGTCGCCCACCGGGGAGCTGTTTTTT
>TRBD1|TRBJ1-2|TRBV6-5|once
CASSYATGQRYTF
TGTGCCAGCAGTTACGCGACGGGACAGCGCTACACCTTC
>-|TRBJ1-2|TRBV5-8|-
CASSLLMRGKGTYGYTF
TGTGCCAGCAGCTTGCTTATGCGGGGAAAGGGGACCTATGGCTACACCTTC
>-|TRBJ2-5|TRBV29-1|-
CSVARLTAGETQYF
TGCAGCGTTGCCCGACTGACTGCAGGGGAGACCCAGTACTTC
>-|TRBJ2-1|TRBV28|-
CASSLAVFPFF
TGTGCCAGCAGTTTGGCGGTCTTTCCGTTCTTC
>TRBD1|TRBJ1-2|TRBV19|-
CASTTPGQGPSNYGYTF
TGTGCCAGCACAACCCCGGGACAGGGGCCCTCTAACTATGGCTACACCTTC
>-|TRBJ1-1|TRBV12-3/TRBV12-4|once
CASSFFRGFEAFF
TGTGCCAGCAGTTTTTTCCGGGGCTTTGAAGCTTTCTTT
>TRBD1|TRBJ1-2|TRBV5-4|-
CASSFAGTVVGVGYTF
TGTGCCAGCAGCTTTGCCGGGACAGTTGTTGGGGTTGGCTACACCTTC
>-|TRBJ2-1|TRBV15|-
CATSRPQGRNEQFF
TGTGCCACCAGCAGACCTCAGGGTCGCAATGAGCAGTTCTTC
>-|TRBJ2-5|TRBV6-6|-
CASSQQETQYF
TGTGCCAGCAGTCAACAAGAGACCCAGTACTTC
>TRBD1|TRBJ1-2|TRBV5-6|-
CASSLGLGDSYGYTF
TGTGCCAGCAGCTTGGGGTTAGGGGACAGCTATGGCTACACCTTC
>-|TRBJ1-2|TRBV14|-
CASSQVQYYGYTF
TGTGCCAGCAGCCAAGTACAGTACTATGGCTACACCTTC
>TRBD2|TRBJ2-5|TRBV9|-
CASSPSSGQETQYF
TGTGCCAGCAGCCCCTCTAGCGGGCAAGAGACCCAGTACTTC
>-|TRBJ2-6|TRBV27|once
CASTLVGGTGANVLTF
TGTGCCAGCACCCTAGTAGGGGGAACTGGGGCCAACGTCCTGACTTTC
>-|TRBJ2-2|TRBV6-2/TRBV6-3|-
CASSPSTGRVTGELFF
TGTGCCAGCAGTCCCTCCACGGGACGGGTCACCGGGGAGCTGTTTTTT
>TRBD1|TRBJ1-2|TRBV3-1|-
CASSHYSTGVYGYTF
TGTGCCAGCAGCCACTACTCTACAGGGGTCTATGGCTACACCTTC
>-|TRBJ1-2|TRBV6-5|once
CASSYSKGLYGYTF
TGTGCCAGCAGTTACTCGAAGGGGTTGTATGGCTACACCTTC
>TRBD2|TRBJ2-1|TRBV12-3/TRBV12-4|-
CASSPGLAGTNEQFF
TGTGCCAGCAGTCCAGGACTAGCGGGGACCAATGAGCAGTTCTTC
>TRBD2|TRBJ2-5|TRBV5-1|-
CASSFRLAGGYLREETQYF
TGCGCCAGCAGCTTTAGACTAGCGGGAGGATACCTGAGAGAGGAGACCCAGTACTTC
>-|TRBJ1-1|TRBV5-1|-
CASSLEGPLGNTEAFF
TGCGCCAGCAGCTTGGAGGGTCCCCTGGGGAACACTGAAGCTTTCTTT
>TRBD1|TRBJ1-2|TRBV5-1|-
CASRDREAYGYTF
TGCGCCAGCAGGGACAGGGAGGCCTATGGCTACACCTTC
>TRBD1|TRBJ1-2|TRBV19|-
CASKVTGGAYGYTF
TGTGCCAGTAAGGTGACAGGGGGAGCCTATGGCTACACCTTC
>-|TRBJ2-1|TRBV3-1|-
CASSPSGSNEQFF
TGTGCCAGCAGCCCGTCGGGGAGCAATGAGCAGTTCTTC
>TRBD1|TRBJ2-7|TRBV3-1|-
CASSQNPGGPYEQYF
TGTGCCAGCAGCCAGAATCCAGGGGGACCCTACGAGCAGTACTTC
>-|TRBJ1-1|TRBV30|once
CAWSSPPEAFF
TGTGCCTGGAGTTCGCCCCCGGAAGCTTTCTTT
>-|TRBJ1-1|TRBV5-6|-
CASSPFLTANTEAFF
TGTGCCAGCAGCCCCTTCCTGACAGCTAACACTGAAGCTTTCTTT
>TRBD2|TRBJ2-1|TRBV6-1|-
CASSPPGRSSYNEQFF
TGTGCCAGCAGTCCCCCCGGGAGGAGCTCCTACAATGAGCAGTTCTTC
>TRBD1|TRBJ2-7|TRBV18|-
CASSRTGTFDEQYF
TGTGCCAGCTCCAGGACAGGGACCTTCGACGAGCAGTACTTC
>TRBD2|TRBJ2-7|TRBV3-1|once
CASSQHPGTSGAYEQYF
TGTGCCAGCAGCCAACACCCTGGGACTAGCGGAGCCTACGAGCAGTACTTC
>TRBD1|TRBJ1-4|TRBV20-1|-
CSAVQGRGNEKLFF
TGCAGTGCTGTACAGGGGAGGGGGAATGAAAAACTGTTTTTT
>-|TRBJ1-6|TRBV11-2|-
CASSLDLNSPLHF
TGTGCCAGCAGCCTTGACCTGAATTCACCCCTCCACTTT
>-|TRBJ2-3|TRBV30|-
CAWSVQGDTQYF
TGTGCCTGGAGTGTACAGGGAGATACGCAGTATTTT
>-|TRBJ1-1|TRBV9|-
CASSVGRDTEAFF
TGTGCCAGCAGCGTAGGGAGGGACACTGAAGCTTTCTTT
>-|TRBJ1-5|TRBV27|-
CASSRGSPGNQPQHF
TGTGCCAGCAGCCGGGGGTCGCCCGGCAATCAGCCCCAGCATTTT
>-|TRBJ2-1|TRBV3-1|once
CASSQDRSPYYNEQFF
TGTGCCAGCAGCCAAGATCGGAGTCCCTACTACAATGAGCAGTTCTTC
>-|TRBJ2-1|TRBV12-3/TRBV12-4|-
CASSTGLSSYNEQFF
TGTGCCAGTTCCACCGGGCTGAGCTCCTACAATGAGCAGTTCTTC